This T cell receptor beta chain originates from a study of blood T cell repertoires in COVID-19. Authors' methods: Amplification from reference gene primers served as the basis for estimated nucleated cell counts. Here immunoSEQ multiplex PCR was the method, and the copy in TCRdb shows in-frame clones only, minus some. V and J calls and clone size are copied from that table; D and trimming were computed from the DNA. Here the sample spans fewer than 75,000 clones, around 87% being singletons. Between the trimmed V and J ends, which lost 4 bases and 6 bases, there was a span of 13 bases. CDR1 SQVTM and CDR2 ANQGSEA come from the germline V gene. The CDR3 covers 12 residues.

Sequencing input: peripheral blood. The clonotype was recovered from a man in his sixties with active or convalescent COVID-19. The gene calls are TRBV29-1 and TRBJ2-7; D ambiguous. Here the CDR3 reads CSVGSSLSEQYF. The CDR3 coding sequence is TGCAGCGTTGGTTCGTCCCTCTCCGAGCAGTACTTC.